Presented here are 24 T cell receptor beta chains from one specimen sequenced in a study of blood T cells in healthy people across ages. Alongside a J-beta primer mix, a sample-barcoded 5' primer served in a second PCR lasting about 6 to 12 cycles. TCRdb re-called the 5' RACE reads with MiXCR, one entry per CDR3 protein. Among 800,000 to 1,000,000 distinct CDR3 sequences, around 48% were seen once, and the ten largest hold 13%. Specimen: blood. The receptors stem from a man aged 30 to 39 in good health.

V is TRBV6-1 and J is TRBJ1-1, with a tentative D call TRBD1 (5 bases). CDR3 size: 15 residues. Germline V gene lookup returns CDR1 MNHNS and CDR2 SASEGT. V lost 3 bases, J lost 0 bases, and 11 bases lay in between. In DNA form, the CDR3 reads TGTGCCAGCAGTGATACCCGGACACTGAACACTGAAGCTTTCTTT. Translated: CASSDTRTLNTEAFF.

This clonotype was detected many times. V and J are TRBV7-9 and TRBJ1-4, with 12 bases lining up with TRBD1. Germline CDR1 is SEHNR and CDR2 is FQNEAQ (reference sequence). This CDR3 region has 18 residues. J gave up 5 bases and V 4 bases, and 11 bases lay outside the gene matches. CDR3 nucleotides: TGTGCCAGCAGCTCATTAAGGGACAGGGGGCGGAAGAATGAAAAACTGTTTTTT. Encoded protein: CASSSLRDRGRKNEKLFF.

This clonotype turned up a few times. The CDR3 loop is CASSVAPNNEQFF. CDR3 DNA: TGTGCCAGCAGCGTAGCTCCCAACAATGAGCAGTTCTTC. This chain uses TRBV9 with TRBJ2-1, with D uncertain. In germline, CDR1 is SGDLS, CDR2 YYNGEE. This CDR3 is 13 amino acids long. With 0 bases removed from V and 5 bases from J, the gap between germline ends came to 6 bases.

This clonotype was observed a few times. The CDR3 region is CASSLQTSGGNEQFF. The CDR3, as DNA: TGTGCCAGCAGCCTCCAGACTAGCGGGGGGAATGAGCAGTTCTTC. This chain links TRBV7-2 with TRBJ2-1; 13 bases fit TRBD2. CDR1 is SGHTA, CDR2 FQGNSA, per germline. V trimming: 5 bases; J trimming: 7 bases; junction bases outside the gene matches: 5. This CDR3 is built from 15 residues.

In nucleotides, the CDR3 is TGCAGTGCTAGAGCCTTGGGACAGGGAGATACGCAGTATTTT. It translates to CSARALGQGDTQYF. This chain uses TRBV20-1 with TRBJ2-3; 9 bases map to TRBD1. There are 14 residues in the CDR3. Germline loops: CDR1 DFQATT, CDR2 SNEGSKA (reference sequence). V shed 1 base and J 5 bases; nucleotides not matched to a gene: 4.

The V and J genes are TRBV6-6 and TRBJ2-5; D tentatively reads TRBD1 or TRBD2 (7 bases each). V was clipped by 3 bases and J by 5 bases, with 19 bases between them. CDR1 and CDR2 (germline): MNHNY, SVGAGI (reference sequence). The CDR3 has 16 residues. CDR3 sequence reads: CASSYRERGRGETQYF. Here the CDR3 DNA reads TGTGCCAGCAGTTATCGGGAGCGGGGCAGGGGGGAGACCCAGTACTTC.

The V and J genes are TRBV6-6 and TRBJ2-4, with TRBD2 identical over 7 bases. The CDR3 loop spans 17 amino acids. With V trimmed by 7 bases and J by 0 bases, 12 bases remained unmatched. Germline CDR1 MNHNY, CDR2 SVGAGI (reference sequence). The CDR3 is CASKPAGNYLAKNIQYF. The CDR3 DNA sequence: TGTGCCAGCAAACCAGCGGGGAATTATCTAGCCAAAAACATTCAGTACTTC.

V and J are TRBV20-1 and TRBJ2-2; unclear D gene. CDR3 length: 12 amino acids. The V end lost 3 bases, the J end lost 6 bases, and 8 bases lay between the germline ends. In germline, CDR1 is DFQATT, CDR2 SNEGSKA (reference sequence). CDR3 sequence (DNA): TGCAGTGCTAGGAGCCCTCCCGGGGAGCTGTTTTTT. Its translation is CSARSPPGELFF.

The gene calls are TRBV20-1 and TRBJ1-1; D may be TRBD1 (6 bases). Germline CDR1 DFQATT, CDR2 SNEGSKA (reference sequence). The CDR3 runs 14 residues. Trimming removed 6 bases from V and 2 bases from J, with 16 bases in between. The CDR3 region has the DNA TGCAGTGCCAAAGGGGGGGGCGGCAACACTGAAGCTTTCTTT. Translating gives CSAKGGGGNTEAFF.

This chain uses TRBV7-9 with TRBJ1-2; 7 bases are shared with TRBD1. Germline-derived CDR1 and CDR2 are SEHNR and FQNEAQ (reference sequence). The V segment lost 8 bases and the J segment 4 bases; nucleotides outside the gene matches: 7. The CDR3 has 13 residues. The CDR3 region is CASVGTEGYGYTF. In DNA form, the CDR3 reads TGTGCCAGCGTGGGGACAGAGGGCTATGGCTACACCTTC.

The genes are TRBV27 and TRBJ1-4, with a weak D call TRBD1 (6 bases). The CDR3 sequence is 17 residues long. The germline CDR1 and CDR2 sequences are MNHEY and SMNVEV (reference sequence). The V end was cut by 5 bases, the J end by 0 bases, with 16 bases between. The CDR3 loop is CASSNTGSFATNEKLFF. The CDR3 coding sequence is TGTGCCAGCAGTAACACAGGGTCGTTTGCAACTAATGAAAAACTGTTTTTT.

The chain joins TRBV5-1 to TRBJ2-7; 8 bases are a match to TRBD1. The J call may be mistaken, given a closer DNA end match to TRBJ2-5. The CDR3 spans 13 residues. Looked up from germline, CDR1 is SGHRS and CDR2 is YFSETQ. The CDR3 sequence is CASSFRQGETQYF. The CDR3 DNA reads as TGCGCCAGCAGCTTTCGACAGGGGGAGACCCAGTACTTC.

This chain links TRBV3-1 with TRBJ2-1; D unresolved. The V gene's germline CDR1 is LGHDT and CDR2 YNNKEL (reference sequence). This CDR3 region has 16 residues. The V and J ends lost 4 bases and 1 base respectively, with 14 bases between them. The CDR3 DNA follows: TGTGCCAGCAGCCGTAACCGACTCGGTTCCTACAATGAGCAGTTCTTC. Translation gives CASSRNRLGSYNEQFF.

Details on this clonotype: This may stem from a read error, because a much larger clone lies one nucleotide away. The chain is built from TRBV29-1 and TRBJ1-1, with D perhaps TRBD1 (5 bases). The CDR3 runs to 12 residues. In germline, CDR1 is SQVTM, CDR2 ANQGSEA. The CDR3 coding sequence is TGCGGCGTTGAGAATGAGGGGACTGAAGCTTTCTTT. Amino acid sequence: CGVENEGTEAFF.

V usage is TRBV12-3 or TRBV12-4 and J usage is TRBJ1-2; tentatively, D is TRBD1 (6 bases). This CDR3 is 12 amino acids long. Trimming left V 8 bases short and J 5 bases short, with 12 bases between. CDR3 bases: TGTGCCAGCGGGGGGCGTCAATATGGCTACACCTTC. Its protein product is CASGGRQYGYTF.

The sample holds a few counts of this clonotype. This chain joins TRBV20-1 and TRBJ2-1; 8 bases align to TRBD1. This CDR3 spans 12 amino acids. Germline V gene sequence: CDR1 DFQATT, CDR2 SNEGSKA (reference sequence). Trimming at V came to 5 bases and at J to 8 bases, leaving 5 bases not matched to a gene. CDR3 bases: TGCAGTGCTGGGACGACAGGGGATGAGCAGTTCTTC. Translated: CSAGTTGDEQFF.

This clonotype was observed at least ten times. V gene TRBV5-1 combines with J gene TRBJ2-1, with D uncertain. Trimming shortened V by 5 bases and J by 3 bases, and 3 bases separated the two germline ends. The CDR3 totals 11 residues. The germline V gene encodes CDR1 SGHRS and CDR2 YFSETQ. The DNA for the CDR3 is TGCGCCAGCAGGGACTACAATGAGCAGTTCTTC. Its translation is CASRDYNEQFF.

This chain connects TRBV7-9 to TRBJ2-5; 10 bases agree with TRBD2. V lost 5 bases to trimming and J lost 11 bases; unmatched junction nucleotides: 14. Germline V gene lookup returns CDR1 SEHNR and CDR2 FQNEAQ (reference sequence). CDR3 length: 15 amino acids. The CDR3 is CASSPPAGGVNEQYF. The CDR3 DNA is TGTGCCAGCAGCCCCCCAGCGGGGGGGGTAAATGAGCAGTACTTC.

J is TRBJ2-7 and V is TRBV6-5, with D tentatively TRBD2 (6 bases). There are 14 residues in the CDR3. Germline values: CDR1 MNHEY, CDR2 SVGAGI. Trimming removed 2 bases at V and 3 bases at J, with 11 bases between. The CDR3 region is CASSYRESFYEQYF. CDR3 nucleotides: TGTGCCAGCAGTTACCGGGAGAGCTTCTACGAGCAGTACTTC.

V is TRBV19 and J is TRBJ1-2; tentative D call: TRBD1 (5 bases). This CDR3 has 14 residues. Germline assignment: CDR1 LNHDA and CDR2 SQIVND (reference sequence). The ends were cut back, 7 bases at V and 3 bases at J, with 15 bases in the middle. The CDR3 bases are TGTGCCAGTAAGCAGGGACGATTCTACTATGGCTACACCTTC. Its protein is CASKQGRFYYGYTF.

J is TRBJ1-2 and V is TRBV7-9; possibly TRBD1 for D (6 bases). Per germline, CDR1 SEHNR and CDR2 FQNEAQ (reference sequence). With 5 bases removed from V and 5 bases from J, the gap between germline ends came to 21 bases. The length of the CDR3 is 16 residues. This CDR3 reads CASSIAGASGGYGYTF. The CDR3 DNA follows: TGTGCCAGCAGCATCGCAGGGGCGAGTGGGGGGTATGGCTACACCTTC.

The gene calls are TRBV6-5 and TRBJ2-7, with 7 bases that match TRBD1. From germline, CDR1 is MNHEY and CDR2 SVGAGI. The CDR3 consists of 15 residues. The junction had 8 bases not matched to a gene; V was cut back by 0 bases and J by 6 bases. The CDR3 region is CASSYSRDRVGEQYF. CDR3 in DNA: TGTGCCAGCAGTTACTCCAGAGACAGGGTAGGCGAGCAGTACTTC.

This clonotype was counted a few times. The chain recombines TRBV7-2 with TRBJ1-3; D remains ambiguous. V lost 0 bases and J 0 bases, leaving 9 bases between the germline ends. There are 16 residues in the CDR3. In germline, CDR1 is SGHTA, CDR2 FQGNSA. As DNA, the CDR3 is TGTGCCAGCAGCTTAGCTCCGGTACGCTCTGGAAACACCATATATTTT. Its translation: CASSLAPVRSGNTIYF.

The J gene is TRBJ2-1, the V gene TRBV9; 11 bases align to TRBD2. V was clipped by 2 bases and J by 3 bases; unmatched bases: 4. The CDR3 totals 16 residues. Germline V gene data show CDR1 as SGDLS and CDR2 as YYNGEE. In DNA form, the CDR3 reads TGTGCCAGCAGCGTTAGCGGGGGGGCCGGCTACAATGAGCAGTTCTTC. As protein: CASSVSGGAGYNEQFF.